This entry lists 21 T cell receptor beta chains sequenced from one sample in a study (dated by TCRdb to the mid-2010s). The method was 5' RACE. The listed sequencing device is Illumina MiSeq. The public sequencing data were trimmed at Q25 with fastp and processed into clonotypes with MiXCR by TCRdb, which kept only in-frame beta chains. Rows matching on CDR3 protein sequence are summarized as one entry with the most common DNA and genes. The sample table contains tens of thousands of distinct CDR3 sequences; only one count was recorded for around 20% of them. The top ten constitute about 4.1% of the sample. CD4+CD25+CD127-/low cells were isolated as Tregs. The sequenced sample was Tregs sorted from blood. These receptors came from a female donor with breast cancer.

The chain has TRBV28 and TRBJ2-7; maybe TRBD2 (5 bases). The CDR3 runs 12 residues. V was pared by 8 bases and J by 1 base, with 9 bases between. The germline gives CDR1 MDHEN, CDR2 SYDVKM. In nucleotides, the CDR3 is TGTGCCAGCGAGCGGAATTCCTACGAGCAGTACTTC. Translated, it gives CASERNSYEQYF. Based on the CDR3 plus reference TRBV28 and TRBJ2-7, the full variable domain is DVKVTQSSRYLVKRTGEKVFLECVQDMDHENMFWYRQDPGLGLRLIYFSYDVKMKEKGDIPEGYSVSREKKERFSLILESASTNQTSMYLCASERNSYEQYFGPGTRLTVT.

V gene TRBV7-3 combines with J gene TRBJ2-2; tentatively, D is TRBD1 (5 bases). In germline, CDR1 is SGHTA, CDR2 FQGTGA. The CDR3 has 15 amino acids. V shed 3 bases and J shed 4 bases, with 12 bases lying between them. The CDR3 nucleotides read TGTGCCAGCAGCTTGACAGCTTTCGGCACCGGGGAGCTGTTTTTT. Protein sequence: CASSLTAFGTGELFF.

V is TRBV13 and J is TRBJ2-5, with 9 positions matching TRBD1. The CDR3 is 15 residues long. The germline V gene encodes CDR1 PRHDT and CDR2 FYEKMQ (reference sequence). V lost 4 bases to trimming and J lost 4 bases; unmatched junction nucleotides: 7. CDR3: CASSSRDRAPETQYF. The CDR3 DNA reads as TGTGCCAGCAGCTCCCGGGACAGGGCCCCAGAGACCCAGTACTTC.

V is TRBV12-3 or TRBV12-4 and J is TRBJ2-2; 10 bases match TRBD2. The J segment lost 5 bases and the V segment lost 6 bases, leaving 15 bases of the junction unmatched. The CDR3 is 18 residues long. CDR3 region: CASSMRDFASGRTGELFF. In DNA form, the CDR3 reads TGTGCCAGCAGCATGAGGGATTTTGCTAGCGGGAGAACCGGGGAGCTGTTTTTT.

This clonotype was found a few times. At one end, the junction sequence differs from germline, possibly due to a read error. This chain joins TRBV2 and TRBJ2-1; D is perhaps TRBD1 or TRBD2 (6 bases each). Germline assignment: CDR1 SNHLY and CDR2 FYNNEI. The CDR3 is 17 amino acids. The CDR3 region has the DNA TGTGCCAGCGGGGGCTGGGGGGCTAAAGCTAGCTACGATGAGCAGTTCTTC. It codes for CASGGWGAKASYDEQFF.

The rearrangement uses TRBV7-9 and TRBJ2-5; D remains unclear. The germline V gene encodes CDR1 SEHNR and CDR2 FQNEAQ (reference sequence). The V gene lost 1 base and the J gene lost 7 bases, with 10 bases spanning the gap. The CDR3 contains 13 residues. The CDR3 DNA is TGTGCCAGCAGCTTAGATGGGGTCGGGACCCAGTACTTC. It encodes CASSLDGVGTQYF. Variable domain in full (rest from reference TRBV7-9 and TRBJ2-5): DTGVSQNPRHKITKRGQNVTFRCDPISEHNRLYWYRQTLGQGPEFLTYFQNEAQLEKSRLLSDRFSAERPKGSFSTLEIQRTEQGDSAMYLCASSLDGVGTQYFGPGTRLLVL.

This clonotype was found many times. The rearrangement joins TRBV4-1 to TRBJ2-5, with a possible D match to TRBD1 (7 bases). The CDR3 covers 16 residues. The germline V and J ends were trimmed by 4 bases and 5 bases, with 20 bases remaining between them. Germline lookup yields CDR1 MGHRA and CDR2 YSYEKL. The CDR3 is CASSPGDSPHQETQYF. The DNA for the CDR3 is TGCGCCAGCAGCCCGGGGGACAGTCCCCATCAGGAGACCCAGTACTTC.

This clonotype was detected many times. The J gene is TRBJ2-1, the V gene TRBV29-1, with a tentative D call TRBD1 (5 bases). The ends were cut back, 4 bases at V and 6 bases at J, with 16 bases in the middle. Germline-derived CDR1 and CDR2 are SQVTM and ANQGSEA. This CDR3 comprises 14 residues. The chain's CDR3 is CSVGGYSATNEQFF. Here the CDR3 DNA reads TGCAGCGTTGGGGGCTACTCCGCGACCAATGAGCAGTTCTTC.

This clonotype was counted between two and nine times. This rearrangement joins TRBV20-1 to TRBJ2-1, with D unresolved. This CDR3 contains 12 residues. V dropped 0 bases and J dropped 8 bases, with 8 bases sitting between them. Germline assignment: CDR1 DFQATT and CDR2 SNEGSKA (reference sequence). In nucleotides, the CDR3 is TGCAGTGCTAGAGATCGGTGGGATGAGCAGTTCTTC. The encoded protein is CSARDRWDEQFF.

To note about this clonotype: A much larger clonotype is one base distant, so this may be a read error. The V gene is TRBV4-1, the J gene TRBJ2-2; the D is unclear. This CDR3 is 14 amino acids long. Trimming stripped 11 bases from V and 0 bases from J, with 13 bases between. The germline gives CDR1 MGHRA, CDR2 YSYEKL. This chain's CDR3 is CAGTAYTNTGELFF. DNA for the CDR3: TGCGCCGGCACGGCTTACACGAACACCGGGGAGCTGTTTTTT.

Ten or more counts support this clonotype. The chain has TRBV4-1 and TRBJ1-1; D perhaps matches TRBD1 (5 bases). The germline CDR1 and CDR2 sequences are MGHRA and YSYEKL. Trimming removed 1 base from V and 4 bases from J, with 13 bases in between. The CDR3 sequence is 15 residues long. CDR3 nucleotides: TGCGCCAGCAGCCAAGTGGCCCAGGGTGGCACTGAAGCTTTCTTT. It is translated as CASSQVAQGGTEAFF.

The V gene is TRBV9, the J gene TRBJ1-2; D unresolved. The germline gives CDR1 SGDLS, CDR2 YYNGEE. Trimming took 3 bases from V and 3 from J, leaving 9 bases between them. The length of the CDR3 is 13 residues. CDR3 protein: CASSGRRDYGYTF. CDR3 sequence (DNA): TGTGCCAGCAGCGGCCGTCGTGACTATGGCTACACCTTC.

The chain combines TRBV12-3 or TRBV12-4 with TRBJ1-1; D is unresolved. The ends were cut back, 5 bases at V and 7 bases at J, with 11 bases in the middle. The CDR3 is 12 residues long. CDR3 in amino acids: CASSRAQVEAFF. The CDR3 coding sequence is TGTGCCAGCAGTCGGGCTCAGGTTGAAGCTTTCTTT.

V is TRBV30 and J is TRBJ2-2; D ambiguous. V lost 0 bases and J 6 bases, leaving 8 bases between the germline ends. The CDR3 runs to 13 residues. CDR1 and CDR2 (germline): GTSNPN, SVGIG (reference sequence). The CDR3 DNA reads TGTGCCTGGAGTGTAAAAGGTGCCGGGGAGCTGTTTTTT. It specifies CAWSVKGAGELFF. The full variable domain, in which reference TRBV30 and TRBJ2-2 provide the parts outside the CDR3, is SQTIHQWPATLVQPVGSPLSLECTVEGTSNPNLYWYRQAAGRGLQLLFYSVGIGQISSEVPQNLSASRPQDRQFILSSKKLLLSDSGFYLCAWSVKGAGELFFGEGSRLTVL.

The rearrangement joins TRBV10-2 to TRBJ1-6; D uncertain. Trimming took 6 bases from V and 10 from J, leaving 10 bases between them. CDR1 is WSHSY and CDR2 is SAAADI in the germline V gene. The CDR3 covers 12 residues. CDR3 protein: CASRGGESPLHF. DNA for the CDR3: TGCGCCAGCAGGGGCGGGGAATCACCCCTCCACTTT.

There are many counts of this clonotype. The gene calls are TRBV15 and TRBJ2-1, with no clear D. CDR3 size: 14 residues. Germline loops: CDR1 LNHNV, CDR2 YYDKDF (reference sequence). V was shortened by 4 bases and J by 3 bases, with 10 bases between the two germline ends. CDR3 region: CATSMARNYNEQFF. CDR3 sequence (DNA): TGTGCCACCAGCATGGCCAGGAACTACAATGAGCAGTTCTTC.

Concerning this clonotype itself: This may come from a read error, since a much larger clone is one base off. This CDR3 reads CASSLAGGVQETQYF. CDR3 coding DNA: TGCGCCAGCAGCTTGGCCGGGGGAGTCCAAGAGACCCAGTACTTC. The gene calls are TRBV5-1 and TRBJ2-5; D is perhaps TRBD2 (6 bases). The CDR3 is 15 residues long. CDR1 is SGHRS and CDR2 is YFSETQ in the germline V gene. V was shortened by 0 bases and J by 1 base, with 10 bases between the two germline ends. Drawing the rest from reference TRBV5-1 and TRBJ2-5, the complete variable domain is KAGVTQTPRYLIKTRGQQVTLSCSPISGHRSVSWYQQTPGQGLQFLFEYFSETQRNKGNFPGRFSGRQFSNSRSEMNVSTLELGDSALYLCASSLAGGVQETQYFGPGTRLLVL.

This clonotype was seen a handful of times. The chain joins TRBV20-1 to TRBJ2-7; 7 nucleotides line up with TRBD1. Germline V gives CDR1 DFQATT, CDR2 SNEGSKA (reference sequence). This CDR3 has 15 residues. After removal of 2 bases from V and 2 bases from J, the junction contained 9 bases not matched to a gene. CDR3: CSARPRDSPPYEQYF. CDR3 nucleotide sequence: TGCAGTGCTAGACCCCGGGACAGCCCTCCCTACGAGCAGTACTTC.

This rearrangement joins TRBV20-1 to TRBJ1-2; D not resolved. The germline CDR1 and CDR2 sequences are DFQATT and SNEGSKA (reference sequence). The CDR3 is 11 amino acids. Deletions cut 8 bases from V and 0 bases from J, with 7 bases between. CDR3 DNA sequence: TGCAGTACCGCGACTAACTATGGCTACACCTTC. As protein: CSTATNYGYTF.

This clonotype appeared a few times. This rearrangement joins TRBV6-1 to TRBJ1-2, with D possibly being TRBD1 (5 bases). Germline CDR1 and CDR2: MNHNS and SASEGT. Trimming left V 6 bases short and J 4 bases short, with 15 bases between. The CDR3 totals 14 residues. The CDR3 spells CASSQTTVSYGYTF. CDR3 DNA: TGTGCCAGCAGCCAGACGACAGTCAGCTATGGCTACACCTTC.

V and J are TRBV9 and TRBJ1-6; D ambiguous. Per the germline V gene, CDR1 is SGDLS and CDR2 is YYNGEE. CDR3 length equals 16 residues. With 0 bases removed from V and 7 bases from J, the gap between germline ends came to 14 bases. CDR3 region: CASSVGLGPLNSPLHF. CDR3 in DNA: TGTGCCAGCAGCGTAGGTCTTGGACCGCTGAATTCACCCCTCCACTTT.